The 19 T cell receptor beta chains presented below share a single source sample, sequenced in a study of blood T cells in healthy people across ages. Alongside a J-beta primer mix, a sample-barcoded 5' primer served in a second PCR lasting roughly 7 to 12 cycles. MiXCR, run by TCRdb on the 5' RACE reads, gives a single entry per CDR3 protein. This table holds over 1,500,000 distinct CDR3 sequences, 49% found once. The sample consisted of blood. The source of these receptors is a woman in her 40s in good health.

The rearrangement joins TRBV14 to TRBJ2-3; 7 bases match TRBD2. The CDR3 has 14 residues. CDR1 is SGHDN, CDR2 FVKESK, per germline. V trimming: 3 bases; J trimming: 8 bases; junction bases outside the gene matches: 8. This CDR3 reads CASSHQAGSSTQYF. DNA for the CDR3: TGTGCCAGCAGCCACCAAGCGGGGAGCTCTACGCAGTATTTT. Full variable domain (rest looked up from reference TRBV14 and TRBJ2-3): EAGVTQFPSHSVIEKGQTVTLRCDPISGHDNLYWYRRVMGKEIKFLLHFVKESKQDESGMPNNRFLAERTGGTYSTLKVQPAELEDSGVYFCASSHQAGSSTQYFGPGTRLTVL.

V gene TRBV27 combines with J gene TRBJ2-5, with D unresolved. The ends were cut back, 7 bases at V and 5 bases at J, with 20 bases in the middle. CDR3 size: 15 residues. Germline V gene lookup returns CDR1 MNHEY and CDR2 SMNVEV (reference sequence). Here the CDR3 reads CASTSGPATSETQYF. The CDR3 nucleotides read TGTGCCAGCACCTCTGGGCCAGCGACAAGTGAGACCCAGTACTTC.

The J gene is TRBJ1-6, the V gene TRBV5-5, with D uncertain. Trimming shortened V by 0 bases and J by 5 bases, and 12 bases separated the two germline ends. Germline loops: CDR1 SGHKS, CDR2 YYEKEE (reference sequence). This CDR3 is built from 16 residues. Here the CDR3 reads CASSLVLAADNSPLHF. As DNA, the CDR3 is TGTGCCAGCAGCTTGGTTCTGGCAGCCGATAATTCACCCCTCCACTTT.

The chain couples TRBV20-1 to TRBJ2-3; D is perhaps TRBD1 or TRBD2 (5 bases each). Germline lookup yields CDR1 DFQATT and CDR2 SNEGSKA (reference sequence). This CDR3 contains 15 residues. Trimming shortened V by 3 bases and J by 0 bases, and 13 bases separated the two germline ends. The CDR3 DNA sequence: TGCAGTGCTAGGGGGACGACCAAAAGCACAGATACGCAGTATTTT. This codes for CSARGTTKSTDTQYF.

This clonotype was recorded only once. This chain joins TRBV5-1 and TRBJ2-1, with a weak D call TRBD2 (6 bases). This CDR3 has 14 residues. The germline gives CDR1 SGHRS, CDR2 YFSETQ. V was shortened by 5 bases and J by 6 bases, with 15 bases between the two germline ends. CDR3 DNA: TGCGCCAGCAGGGGACTCCTATCCGCCAATGAGCAGTTCTTC. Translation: CASRGLLSANEQFF.

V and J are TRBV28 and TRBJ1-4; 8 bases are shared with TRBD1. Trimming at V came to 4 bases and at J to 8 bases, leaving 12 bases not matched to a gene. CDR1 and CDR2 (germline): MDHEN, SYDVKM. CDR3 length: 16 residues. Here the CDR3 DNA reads TGTGCCAGCAGTTCTATCGGACAGGGCGGTGGGGAAAAACTGTTTTTT. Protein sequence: CASSSIGQGGGEKLFF.

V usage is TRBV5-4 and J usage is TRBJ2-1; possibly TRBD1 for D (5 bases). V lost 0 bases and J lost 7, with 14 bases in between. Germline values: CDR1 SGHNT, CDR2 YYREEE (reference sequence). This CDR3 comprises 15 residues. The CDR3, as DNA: TGTGCCAGCAGCTTGGGGCAGGGTGGGAAGAATGAGCAGTTCTTC. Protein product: CASSLGQGGKNEQFF. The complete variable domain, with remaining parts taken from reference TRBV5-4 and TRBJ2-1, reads ETGVTQSPTHLIKTRGQQVTLRCSSQSGHNTVSWYQQALGQGPQFIFQYYREEENGRGNFPPRFSGLQFPNYSSELNVNALELDDSALYLCASSLGQGGKNEQFFGPGTRLTVL.

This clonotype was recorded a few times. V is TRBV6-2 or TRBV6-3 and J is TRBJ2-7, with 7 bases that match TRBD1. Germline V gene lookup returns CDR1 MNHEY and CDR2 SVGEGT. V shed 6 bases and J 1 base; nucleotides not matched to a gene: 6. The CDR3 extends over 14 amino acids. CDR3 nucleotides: TGTGCCAGCAGAGAGACAGGGAAATCCTACGAGCAGTACTTC. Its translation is CASRETGKSYEQYF.

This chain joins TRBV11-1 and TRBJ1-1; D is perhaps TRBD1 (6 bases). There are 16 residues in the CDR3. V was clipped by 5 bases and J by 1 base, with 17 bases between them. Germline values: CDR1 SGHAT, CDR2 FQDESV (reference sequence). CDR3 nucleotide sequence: TGTGCCAGCAGCATCCATGTATTGACAGGGAACACTGAAGCTTTCTTT. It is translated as CASSIHVLTGNTEAFF.

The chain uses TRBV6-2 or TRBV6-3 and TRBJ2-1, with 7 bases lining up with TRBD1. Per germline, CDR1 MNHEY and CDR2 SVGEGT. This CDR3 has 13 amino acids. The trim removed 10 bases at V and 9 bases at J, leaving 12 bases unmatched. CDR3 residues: CANQGTAWGEQFF. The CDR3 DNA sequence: TGTGCCAATCAAGGGACAGCCTGGGGTGAGCAGTTCTTC.

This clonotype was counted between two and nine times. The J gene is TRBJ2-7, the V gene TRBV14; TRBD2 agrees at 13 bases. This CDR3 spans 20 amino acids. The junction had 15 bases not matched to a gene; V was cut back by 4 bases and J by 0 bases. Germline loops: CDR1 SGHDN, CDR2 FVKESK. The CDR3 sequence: CASSPLQGLAGTGSSYEQYF. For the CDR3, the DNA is TGTGCCAGCAGCCCCCTGCAGGGACTAGCGGGGACCGGGAGCTCCTACGAGCAGTACTTC.

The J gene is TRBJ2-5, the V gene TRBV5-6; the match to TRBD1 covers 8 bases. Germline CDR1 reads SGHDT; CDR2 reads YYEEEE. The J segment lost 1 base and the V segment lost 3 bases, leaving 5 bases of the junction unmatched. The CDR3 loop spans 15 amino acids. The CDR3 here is CASSSDRVAQETQYF. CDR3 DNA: TGTGCCAGCAGCTCGGACAGGGTGGCCCAAGAGACCCAGTACTTC.

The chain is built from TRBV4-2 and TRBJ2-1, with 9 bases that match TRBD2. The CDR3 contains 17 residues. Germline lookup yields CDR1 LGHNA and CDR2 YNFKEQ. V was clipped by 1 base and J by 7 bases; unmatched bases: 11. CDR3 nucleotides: TGTGCCAGCAGCCAAGTCACATCCGCGGGGGGGCCTAATGAGCAGTTCTTC. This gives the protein CASSQVTSAGGPNEQFF.

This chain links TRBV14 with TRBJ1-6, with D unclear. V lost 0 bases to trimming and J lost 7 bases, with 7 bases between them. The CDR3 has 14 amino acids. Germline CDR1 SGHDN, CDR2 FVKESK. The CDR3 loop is CASSQEVRNSPLHF. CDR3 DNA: TGTGCCAGCAGCCAAGAAGTCCGAAATTCACCCCTCCACTTT.

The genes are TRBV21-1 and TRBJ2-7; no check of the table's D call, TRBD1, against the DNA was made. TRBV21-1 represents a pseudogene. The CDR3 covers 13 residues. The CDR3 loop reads CASSTHRGGEQYF. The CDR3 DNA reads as TGTGCCAGCAGCACCCACAGGGGCGGCGAGCAGTACTTC.

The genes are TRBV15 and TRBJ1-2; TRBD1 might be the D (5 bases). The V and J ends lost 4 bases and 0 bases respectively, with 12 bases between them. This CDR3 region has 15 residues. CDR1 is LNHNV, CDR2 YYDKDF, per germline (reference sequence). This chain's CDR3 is CATSILRESNYGYTF. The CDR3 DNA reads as TGTGCCACCAGCATTCTCAGGGAATCTAACTATGGCTACACCTTC.

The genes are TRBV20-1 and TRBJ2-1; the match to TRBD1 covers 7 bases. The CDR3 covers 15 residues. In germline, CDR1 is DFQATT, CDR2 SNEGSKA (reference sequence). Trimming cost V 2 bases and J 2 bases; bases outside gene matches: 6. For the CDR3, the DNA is TGCAGTGCTAGACCCTACAGGGGAGCCTACAATGAGCAGTTCTTC. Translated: CSARPYRGAYNEQFF.

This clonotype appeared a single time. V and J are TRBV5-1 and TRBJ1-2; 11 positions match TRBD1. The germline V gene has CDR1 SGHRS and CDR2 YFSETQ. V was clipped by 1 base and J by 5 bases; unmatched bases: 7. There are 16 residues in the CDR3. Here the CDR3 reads CASSLTGQGAGYGYTF. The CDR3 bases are TGCGCCAGCAGCTTGACCGGACAGGGGGCGGGGTATGGCTACACCTTC.

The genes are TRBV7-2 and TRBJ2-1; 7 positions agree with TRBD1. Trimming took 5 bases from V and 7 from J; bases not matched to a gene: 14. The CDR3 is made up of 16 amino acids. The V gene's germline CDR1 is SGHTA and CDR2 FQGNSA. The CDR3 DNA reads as TGTGCCAGCAGCCCATTCTGGGCAGGGGGTTCGAATGAGCAGTTCTTC. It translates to CASSPFWAGGSNEQFF.